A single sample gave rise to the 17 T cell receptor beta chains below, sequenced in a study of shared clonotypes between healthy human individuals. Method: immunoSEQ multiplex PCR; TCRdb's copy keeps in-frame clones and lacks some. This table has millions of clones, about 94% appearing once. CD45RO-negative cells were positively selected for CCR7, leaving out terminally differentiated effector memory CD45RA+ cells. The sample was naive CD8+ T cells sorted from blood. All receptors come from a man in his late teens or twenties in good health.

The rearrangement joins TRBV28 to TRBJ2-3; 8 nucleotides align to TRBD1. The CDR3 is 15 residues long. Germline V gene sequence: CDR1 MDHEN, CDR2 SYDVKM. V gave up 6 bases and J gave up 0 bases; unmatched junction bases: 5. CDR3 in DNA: TGTGCCAGCAGGGCGGGACAGGAAAGCACAGATACGCAGTATTTT. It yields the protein CASRAGQESTDTQYF.

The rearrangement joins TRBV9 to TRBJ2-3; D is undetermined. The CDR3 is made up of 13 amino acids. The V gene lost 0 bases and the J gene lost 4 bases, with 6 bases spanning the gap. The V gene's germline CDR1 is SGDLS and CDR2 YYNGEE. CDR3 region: CASSVVNPDTQYF. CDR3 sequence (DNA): TGTGCCAGCAGCGTAGTCAACCCAGATACGCAGTATTTT.

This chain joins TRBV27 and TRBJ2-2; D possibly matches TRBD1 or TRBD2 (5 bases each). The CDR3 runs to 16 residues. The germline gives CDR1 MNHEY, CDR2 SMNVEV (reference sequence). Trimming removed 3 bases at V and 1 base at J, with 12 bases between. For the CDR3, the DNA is TGTGCCAGCAGTTTTCCCGGGACCCTGAACACCGGGGAGCTGTTTTTT. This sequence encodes CASSFPGTLNTGELFF.

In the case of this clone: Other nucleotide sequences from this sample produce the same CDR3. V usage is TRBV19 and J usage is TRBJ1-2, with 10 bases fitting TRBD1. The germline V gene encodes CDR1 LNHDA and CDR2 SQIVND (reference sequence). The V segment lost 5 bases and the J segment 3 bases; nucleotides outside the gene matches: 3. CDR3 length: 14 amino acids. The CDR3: CASSPGTGDYGYTF. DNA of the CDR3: TGTGCCAGTAGTCCCGGGACAGGGGACTATGGCTACACCTTC.

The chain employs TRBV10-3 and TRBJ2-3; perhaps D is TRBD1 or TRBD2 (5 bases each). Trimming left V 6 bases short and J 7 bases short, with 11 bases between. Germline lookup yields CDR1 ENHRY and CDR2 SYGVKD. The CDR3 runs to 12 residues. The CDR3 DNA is TGTGCCATCAGGGACTGGGGACATACGCAGTATTTT. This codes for CAIRDWGHTQYF.

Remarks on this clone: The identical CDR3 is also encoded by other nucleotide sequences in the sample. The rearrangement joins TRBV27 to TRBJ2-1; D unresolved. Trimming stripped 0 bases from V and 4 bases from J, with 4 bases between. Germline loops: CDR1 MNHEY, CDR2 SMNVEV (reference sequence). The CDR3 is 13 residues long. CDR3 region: CASSLSAYNEQFF. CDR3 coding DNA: TGTGCCAGCAGTTTATCGGCTTACAATGAGCAGTTCTTC.

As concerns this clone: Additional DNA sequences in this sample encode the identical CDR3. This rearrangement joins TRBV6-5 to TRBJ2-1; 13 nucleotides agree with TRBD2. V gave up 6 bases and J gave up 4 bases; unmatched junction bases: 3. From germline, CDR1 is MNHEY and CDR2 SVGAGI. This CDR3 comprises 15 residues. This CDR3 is CASRPLAGGYNEQFF. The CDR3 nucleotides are TGTGCCAGCAGACCACTAGCGGGAGGGTACAATGAGCAGTTCTTC.

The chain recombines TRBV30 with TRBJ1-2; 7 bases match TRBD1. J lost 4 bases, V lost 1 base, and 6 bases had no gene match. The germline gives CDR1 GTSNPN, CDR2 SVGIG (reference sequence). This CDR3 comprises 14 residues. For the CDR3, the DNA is TGTGCCTGGAGTGGCGGGGGACAGAGCTATGGCTACACCTTC. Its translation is CAWSGGGQSYGYTF.

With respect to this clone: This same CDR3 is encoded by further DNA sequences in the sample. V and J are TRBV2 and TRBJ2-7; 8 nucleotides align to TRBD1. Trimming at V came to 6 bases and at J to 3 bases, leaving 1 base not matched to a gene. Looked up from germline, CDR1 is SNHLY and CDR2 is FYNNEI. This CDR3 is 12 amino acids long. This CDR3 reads CASRDRVYEQYF. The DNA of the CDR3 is TGTGCCAGCAGGGACAGGGTCTACGAGCAGTACTTC.

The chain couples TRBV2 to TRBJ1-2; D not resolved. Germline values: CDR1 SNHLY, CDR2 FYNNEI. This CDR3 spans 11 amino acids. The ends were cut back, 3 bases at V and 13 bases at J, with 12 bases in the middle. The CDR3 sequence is CASSDSLLITF. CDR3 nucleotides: TGTGCCAGCAGTGACTCATTGTTGATCACCTTC.

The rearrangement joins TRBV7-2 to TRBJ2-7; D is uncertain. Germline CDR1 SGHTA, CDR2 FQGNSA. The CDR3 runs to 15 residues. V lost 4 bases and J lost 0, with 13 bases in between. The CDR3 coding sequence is TGTGCCAGCAGCTCCCCCCTCGCAGCCTCCTACGAGCAGTACTTC. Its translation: CASSSPLAASYEQYF.

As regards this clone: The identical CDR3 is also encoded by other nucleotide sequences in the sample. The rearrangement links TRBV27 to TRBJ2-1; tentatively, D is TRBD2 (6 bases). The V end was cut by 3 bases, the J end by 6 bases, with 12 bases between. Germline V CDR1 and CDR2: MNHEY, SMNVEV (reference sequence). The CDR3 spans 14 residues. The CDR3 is CASSLGQGGNEQFF. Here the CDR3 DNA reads TGTGCCAGCAGTTTGGGTCAGGGAGGCAATGAGCAGTTCTTC.

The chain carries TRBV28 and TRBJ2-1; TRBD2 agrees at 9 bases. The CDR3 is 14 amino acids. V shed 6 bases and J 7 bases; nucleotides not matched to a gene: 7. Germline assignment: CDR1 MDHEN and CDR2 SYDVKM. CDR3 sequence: CASSQTTSGNEQFF. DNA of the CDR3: TGTGCCAGCAGCCAAACCACTAGCGGGAATGAGCAGTTCTTC.

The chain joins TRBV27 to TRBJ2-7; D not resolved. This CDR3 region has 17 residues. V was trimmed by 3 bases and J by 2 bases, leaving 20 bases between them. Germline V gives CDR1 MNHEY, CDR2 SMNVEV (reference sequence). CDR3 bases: TGTGCCAGCAGTTTTCCCCCATGGGGTAAGGGTCCCTACGAGCAGTACTTC. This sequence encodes CASSFPPWGKGPYEQYF.

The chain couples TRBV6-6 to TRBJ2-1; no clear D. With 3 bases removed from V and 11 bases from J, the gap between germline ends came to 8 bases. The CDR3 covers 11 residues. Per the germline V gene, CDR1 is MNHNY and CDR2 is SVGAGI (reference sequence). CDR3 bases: TGTGCCAGCAGTTATCAACTAAAGCAGTTCTTC. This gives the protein CASSYQLKQFF.

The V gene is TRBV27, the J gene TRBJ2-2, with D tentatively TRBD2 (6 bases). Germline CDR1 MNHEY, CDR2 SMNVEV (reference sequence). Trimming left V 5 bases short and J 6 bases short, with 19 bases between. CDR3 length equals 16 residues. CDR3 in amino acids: CASSILAGGKAGELFF. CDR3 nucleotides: TGTGCCAGCAGTATCCTAGCTGGGGGGAAGGCCGGGGAGCTGTTTTTT.

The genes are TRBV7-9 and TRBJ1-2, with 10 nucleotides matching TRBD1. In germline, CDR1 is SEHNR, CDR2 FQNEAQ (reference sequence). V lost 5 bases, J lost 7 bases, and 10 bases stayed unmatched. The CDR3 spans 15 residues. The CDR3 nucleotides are TGTGCCAGCAGCCTGGGACAGGGGCTGGGGGTTGGCTACACCTTC. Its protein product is CASSLGQGLGVGYTF.